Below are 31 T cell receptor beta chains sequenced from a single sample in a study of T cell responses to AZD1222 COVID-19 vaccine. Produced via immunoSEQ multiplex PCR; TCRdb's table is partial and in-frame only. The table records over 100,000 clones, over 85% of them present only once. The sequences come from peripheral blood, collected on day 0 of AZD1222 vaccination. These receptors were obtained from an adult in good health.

The CDR3 here is CAWAGPGLLNEQFF. The CDR3 DNA sequence: TGTGCCTGGGCGGGGCCGGGACTCCTCAATGAGCAGTTCTTC. The rearrangement joins TRBV30 to TRBJ2-1; TRBD2 is a possible D gene (6 bases). The V gene lost 5 bases and the J gene lost 6 bases, with 17 bases spanning the gap. This CDR3 is 14 amino acids long. The germline CDR1 and CDR2 sequences are GTSNPN and SVGIG (reference sequence). The full variable domain, with the rest looked up from reference TRBV30 and TRBJ2-1, is SQTIHQWPATLVQPVGSPLSLECTVEGTSNPNLYWYRQAAGRGLQLLFYSVGIGQISSEVPQNLSASRPQDRQFILSSKKLLLSDSGFYLCAWAGPGLLNEQFFGPGTRLTVL.

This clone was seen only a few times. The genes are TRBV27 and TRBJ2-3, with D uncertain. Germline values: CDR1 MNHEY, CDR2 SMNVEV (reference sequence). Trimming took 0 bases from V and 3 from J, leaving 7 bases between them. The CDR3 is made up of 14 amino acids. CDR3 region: CASSLSRQTDTQYF. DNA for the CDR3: TGTGCCAGCAGTTTATCGAGGCAGACAGATACGCAGTATTTT.

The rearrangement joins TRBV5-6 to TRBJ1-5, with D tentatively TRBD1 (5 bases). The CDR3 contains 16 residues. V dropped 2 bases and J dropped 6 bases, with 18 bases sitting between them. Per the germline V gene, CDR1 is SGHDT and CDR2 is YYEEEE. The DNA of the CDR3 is TGTGCCAGCAGCTTCATTGGGAAAGGGGCGGGTCAGCCCCAGCATTTT. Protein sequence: CASSFIGKGAGQPQHF.

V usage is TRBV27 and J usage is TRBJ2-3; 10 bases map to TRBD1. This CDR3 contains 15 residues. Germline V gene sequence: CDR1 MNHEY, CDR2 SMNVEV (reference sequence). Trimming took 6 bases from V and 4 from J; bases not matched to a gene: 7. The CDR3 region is CASSTDRGRADTQYF. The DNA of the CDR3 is TGTGCCAGCAGCACAGACAGGGGGCGAGCAGATACGCAGTATTTT.

CDR3 residues: CASSPGQGYEKLFF. The CDR3 DNA reads TGCGCCAGCAGCCCGGGACAGGGCTATGAAAAACTGTTTTTT. This chain uses TRBV5-1 with TRBJ1-4; TRBD1 matches at 9 bases. V shed 4 bases and J 6 bases; nucleotides not matched to a gene: 4. The CDR3 loop spans 14 amino acids. CDR1 is SGHRS, CDR2 YFSETQ, per germline.

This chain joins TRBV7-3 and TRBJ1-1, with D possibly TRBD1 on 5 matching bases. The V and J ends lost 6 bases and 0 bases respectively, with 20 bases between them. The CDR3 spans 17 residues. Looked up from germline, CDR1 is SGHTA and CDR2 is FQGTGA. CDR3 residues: CASRIKYWDAVNTEAFF. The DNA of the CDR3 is TGTGCCAGCAGAATAAAGTATTGGGACGCCGTGAACACTGAAGCTTTCTTT.

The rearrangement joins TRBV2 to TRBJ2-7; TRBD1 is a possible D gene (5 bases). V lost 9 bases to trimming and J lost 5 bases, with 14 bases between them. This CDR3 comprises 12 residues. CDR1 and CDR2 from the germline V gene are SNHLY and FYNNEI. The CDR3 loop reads CARNQGSDEQYF. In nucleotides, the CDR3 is TGTGCCAGAAATCAGGGAAGTGACGAGCAGTACTTC.

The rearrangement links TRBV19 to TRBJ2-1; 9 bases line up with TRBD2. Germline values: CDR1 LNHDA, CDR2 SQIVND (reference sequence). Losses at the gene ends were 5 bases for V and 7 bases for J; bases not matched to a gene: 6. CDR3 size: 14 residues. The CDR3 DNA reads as TGTGCCAGTAGTGTTACTAGCGGGCGGAATGAGCAGTTCTTC. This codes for CASSVTSGRNEQFF.

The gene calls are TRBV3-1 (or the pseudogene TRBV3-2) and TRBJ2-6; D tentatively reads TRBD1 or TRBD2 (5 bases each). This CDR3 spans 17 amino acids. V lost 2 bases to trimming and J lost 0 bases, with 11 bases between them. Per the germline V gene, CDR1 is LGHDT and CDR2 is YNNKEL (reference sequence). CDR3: CASSQKDGTSGANVLTF. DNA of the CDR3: TGTGCCAGCAGCCAAAAGGACGGGACCTCTGGGGCCAACGTCCTGACTTTC.

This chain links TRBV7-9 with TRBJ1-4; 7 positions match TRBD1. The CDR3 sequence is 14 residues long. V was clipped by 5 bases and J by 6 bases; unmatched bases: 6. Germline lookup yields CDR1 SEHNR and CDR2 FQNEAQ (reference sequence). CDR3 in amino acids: CASSIYRGDEKLFF. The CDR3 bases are TGTGCCAGCAGCATTTACAGGGGAGATGAAAAACTGTTTTTT.

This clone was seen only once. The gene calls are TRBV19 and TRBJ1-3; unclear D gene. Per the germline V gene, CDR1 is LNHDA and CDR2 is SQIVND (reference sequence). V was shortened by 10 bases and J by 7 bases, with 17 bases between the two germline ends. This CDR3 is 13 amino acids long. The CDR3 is CATAAVGGNTIYF. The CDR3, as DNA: TGTGCCACCGCGGCCGTAGGTGGGAACACCATATATTTT.

As DNA, the CDR3 is TGTGCCAGCAGTTTATTGGGGGCTGGCGGCTACACCTTC. Its protein product is CASSLLGAGGYTF. This chain links TRBV27 with TRBJ1-2; TRBD1 is a possible D gene (6 bases). CDR1 and CDR2 from the germline V gene are MNHEY and SMNVEV (reference sequence). V was cut by 1 base and J by 8 bases, with 11 bases left in between. This CDR3 contains 13 residues.

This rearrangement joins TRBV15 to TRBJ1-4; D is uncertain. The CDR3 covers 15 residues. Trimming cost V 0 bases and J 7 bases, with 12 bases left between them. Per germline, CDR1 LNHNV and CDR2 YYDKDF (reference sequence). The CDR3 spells CATSRDRVGSEKLFF. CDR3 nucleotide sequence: TGTGCCACCAGCAGAGATCGGGTAGGGAGTGAAAAACTGTTTTTT.

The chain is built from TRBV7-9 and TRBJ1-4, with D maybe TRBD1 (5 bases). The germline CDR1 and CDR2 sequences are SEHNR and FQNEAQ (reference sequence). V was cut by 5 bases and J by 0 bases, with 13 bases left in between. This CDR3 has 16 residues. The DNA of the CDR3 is TGTGCCAGCAGCGGAGGTCAGGGAGCAACTAATGAAAAACTGTTTTTT. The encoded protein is CASSGGQGATNEKLFF.

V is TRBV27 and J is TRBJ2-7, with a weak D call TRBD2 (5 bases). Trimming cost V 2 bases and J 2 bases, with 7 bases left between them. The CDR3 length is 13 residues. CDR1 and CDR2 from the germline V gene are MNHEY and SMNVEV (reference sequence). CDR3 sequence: CASSLTSTYEQYF. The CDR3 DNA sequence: TGTGCCAGCAGTTTAACTAGTACCTACGAGCAGTACTTC.

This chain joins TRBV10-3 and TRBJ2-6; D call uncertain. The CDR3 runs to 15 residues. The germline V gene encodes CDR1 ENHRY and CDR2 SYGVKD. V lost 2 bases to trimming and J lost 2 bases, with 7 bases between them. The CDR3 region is CAISEQVPGANVLTF. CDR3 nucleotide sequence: TGTGCCATCAGTGAGCAGGTGCCTGGGGCCAACGTCCTGACTTTC.

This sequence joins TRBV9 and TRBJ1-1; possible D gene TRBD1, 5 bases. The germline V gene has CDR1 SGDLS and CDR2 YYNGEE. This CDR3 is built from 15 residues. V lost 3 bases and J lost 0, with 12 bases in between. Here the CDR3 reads CASSARQQLNTEAFF. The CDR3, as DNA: TGTGCCAGCAGCGCACGACAGCAATTGAACACTGAAGCTTTCTTT.

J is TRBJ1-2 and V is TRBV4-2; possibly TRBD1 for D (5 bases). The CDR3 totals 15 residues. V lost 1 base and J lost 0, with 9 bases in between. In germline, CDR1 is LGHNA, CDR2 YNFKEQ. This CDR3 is CASSQVDRSNYGYTF. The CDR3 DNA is TGTGCCAGCAGCCAAGTTGACAGATCTAACTATGGCTACACCTTC.

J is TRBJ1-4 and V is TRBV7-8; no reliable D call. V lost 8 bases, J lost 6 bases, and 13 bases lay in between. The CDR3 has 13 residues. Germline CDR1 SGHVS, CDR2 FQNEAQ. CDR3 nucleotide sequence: TGTGCCAGCCAAAGCCACGGGGATGAAAAACTGTTTTTT. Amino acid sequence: CASQSHGDEKLFF.

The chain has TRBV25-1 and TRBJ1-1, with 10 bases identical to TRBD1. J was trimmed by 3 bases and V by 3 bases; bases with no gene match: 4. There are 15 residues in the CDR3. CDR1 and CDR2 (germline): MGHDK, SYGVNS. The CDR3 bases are TGTGCCAGCAGTGATCCCGGACAGGGGGACACTGAAGCTTTCTTT. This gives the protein CASSDPGQGDTEAFF. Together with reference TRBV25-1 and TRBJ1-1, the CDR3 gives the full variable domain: EADIYQTPRYLVIGTGKKITLECSQTMGHDKMYWYQQDPGMELHLIHYSYGVNSTEKGDLSSESTVSRIRTEHFPLTLESARPSHTSQYLCASSDPGQGDTEAFFGQGTRLTVV.

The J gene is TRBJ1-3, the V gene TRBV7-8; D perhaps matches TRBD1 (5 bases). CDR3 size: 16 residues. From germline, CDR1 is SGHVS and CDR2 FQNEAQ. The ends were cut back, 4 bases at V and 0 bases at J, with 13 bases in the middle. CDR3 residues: CASSSLRGPSGNTIYF. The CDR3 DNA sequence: TGTGCCAGCAGCTCGTTAAGGGGCCCCTCTGGAAACACCATATATTTT.

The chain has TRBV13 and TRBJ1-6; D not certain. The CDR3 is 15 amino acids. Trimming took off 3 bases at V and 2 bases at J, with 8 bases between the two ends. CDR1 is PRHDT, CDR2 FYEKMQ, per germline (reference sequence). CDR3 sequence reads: CASSFDGPYNSPLHF. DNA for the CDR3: TGTGCCAGCAGCTTTGACGGACCCTATAATTCACCCCTCCACTTT.

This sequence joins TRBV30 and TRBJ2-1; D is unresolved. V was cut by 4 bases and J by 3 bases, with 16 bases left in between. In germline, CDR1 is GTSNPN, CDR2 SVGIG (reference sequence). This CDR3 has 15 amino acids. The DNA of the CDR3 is TGTGCCTGGACCTCCCAGGCGATGGGCTACAATGAGCAGTTCTTC. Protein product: CAWTSQAMGYNEQFF.

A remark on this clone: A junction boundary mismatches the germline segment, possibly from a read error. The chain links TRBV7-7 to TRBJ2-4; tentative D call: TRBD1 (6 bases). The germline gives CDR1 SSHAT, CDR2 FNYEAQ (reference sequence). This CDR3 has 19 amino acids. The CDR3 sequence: CASSFRDKTNRAAKNIQYF. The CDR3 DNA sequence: TGTGCTAGCAGCTTCCGGGACAAAACTAACCGGGCAGCCAAAAACATTCAGTACTTC.

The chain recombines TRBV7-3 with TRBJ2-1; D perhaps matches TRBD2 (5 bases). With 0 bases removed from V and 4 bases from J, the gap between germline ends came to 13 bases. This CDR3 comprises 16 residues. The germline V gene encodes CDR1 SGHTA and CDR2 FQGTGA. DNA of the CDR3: TGTGCCAGCAGCTTAACGTGGTCCACTAGATACAATGAGCAGTTCTTC. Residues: CASSLTWSTRYNEQFF. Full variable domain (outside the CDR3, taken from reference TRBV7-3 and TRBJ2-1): GAGVSQTPSNKVTEKGKYVELRCDPISGHTALYWYRQSLGQGPEFLIYFQGTGAADDSGLPNDRFFAVRPEGSVSTLKIQRTERGDSAVYLCASSLTWSTRYNEQFFGPGTRLTVL.

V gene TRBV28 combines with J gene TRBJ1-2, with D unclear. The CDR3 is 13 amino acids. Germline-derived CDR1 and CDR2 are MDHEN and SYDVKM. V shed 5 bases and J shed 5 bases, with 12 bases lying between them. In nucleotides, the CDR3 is TGTGCCAGCAGTCTCTCAAGGAGGTATGGCTACACCTTC. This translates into CASSLSRRYGYTF.

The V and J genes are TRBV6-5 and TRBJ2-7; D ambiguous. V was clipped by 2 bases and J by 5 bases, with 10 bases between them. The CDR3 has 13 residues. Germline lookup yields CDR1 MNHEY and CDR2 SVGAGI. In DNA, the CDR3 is TGTGCCAGCAGTTACAGGGAATTCCACGAGCAGTACTTC. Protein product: CASSYREFHEQYF.

CDR3 amino acids: CASSLDRNQPQHF. CDR3 nucleotides: TGTGCCAGCAGCTTAGACAGGAATCAGCCCCAGCATTTT. The chain combines TRBV7-3 with TRBJ1-5, with D possibly being TRBD1 (6 bases). Trimming cost V 2 bases and J 4 bases, with 6 bases left between them. Germline V lookup: CDR1 SGHTA, CDR2 FQGTGA. The CDR3 covers 13 residues.

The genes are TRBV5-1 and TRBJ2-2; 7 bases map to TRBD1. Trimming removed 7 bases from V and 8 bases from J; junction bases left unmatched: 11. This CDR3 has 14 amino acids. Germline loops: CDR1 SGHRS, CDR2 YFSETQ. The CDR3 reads CASYSGQNSGELFF. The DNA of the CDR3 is TGCGCCAGCTACTCGGGACAGAATTCAGGGGAGCTGTTTTTT.

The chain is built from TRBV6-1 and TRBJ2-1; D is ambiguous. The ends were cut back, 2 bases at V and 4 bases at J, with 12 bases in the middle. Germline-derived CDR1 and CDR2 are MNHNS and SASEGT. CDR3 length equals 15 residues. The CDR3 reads CASSENTPAYNEQFF. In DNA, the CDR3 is TGTGCCAGCAGTGAAAATACACCCGCTTACAATGAGCAGTTCTTC.

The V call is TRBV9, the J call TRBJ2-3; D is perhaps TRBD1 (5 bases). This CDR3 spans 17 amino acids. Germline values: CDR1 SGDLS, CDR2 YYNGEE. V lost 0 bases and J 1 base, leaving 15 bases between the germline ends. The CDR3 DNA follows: TGTGCCAGCAGCGTAGCGGAGCCAGGGCGAGGCACAGATACGCAGTATTTT. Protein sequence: CASSVAEPGRGTDTQYF.